The subject of this entry is one T cell receptor beta chain. This sample stems from a study of monozygotic twins with inflammatory bowel disease. Germline V lookup: CDR1 LNHDA, CDR2 SQIVND (reference sequence). The length of the CDR3 is 15 residues. TCRdb re-called the 5' RACE reads and catalogs CDR3 proteins one per entry, DNA excluded. The sample has around 380,000 distinct CDR3 sequences. The sequence came from a human donor with ulcerative colitis or Crohn's disease, or a healthy co-twin of an affected twin (not recorded which). The material sequenced was blood. The rearrangement joins TRBV19 to TRBJ2-7; TCRdb indicates TRBD2, and absent DNA this call remains unverified. The CDR3 sequence is CASSPGTAGHYEQYF.